One sample yielded the 9 T cell receptor beta chains listed below, sequenced in a study of beta chain features in type 1 diabetes. cDNA synthesis used the whole RNA isolate, giving expressed TCRB sequences. Profiled with immunoSEQ multiplex PCR; TCRdb holds only in-frame clones, not every one. The sample contains fewer than 900,000 clones, roughly 15% of which appear only once. The sample taken for sequencing was naive CD4+ T cells from blood. The source of these receptors is a young woman in good health.

This clone has just a few counts. V gene TRBV7-9 combines with J gene TRBJ2-7, with 13 bases that match TRBD2. Germline assignment: CDR1 SEHNR and CDR2 FQNEAQ (reference sequence). With 6 bases clipped from V and 2 bases from J, the junction kept 10 bases outside the gene matches. This CDR3 is 17 amino acids long. This CDR3 reads CASSPGTSGAATYEQYF. The CDR3 DNA reads as TGTGCCAGCAGTCCTGGGACTAGCGGGGCTGCGACCTACGAGCAGTACTTC.

This rearrangement joins TRBV28 to TRBJ2-7, with 7 bases that match TRBD2. Per germline, CDR1 MDHEN and CDR2 SYDVKM. The length of the CDR3 is 16 residues. V lost 5 bases, J lost 2 bases, and 12 bases stayed unmatched. The CDR3: CASSPGGASGPYEQYF. DNA of the CDR3: TGTGCCAGCAGTCCTGGGGGAGCTAGCGGCCCCTACGAGCAGTACTTC. The variable domain in full, with the rest retrieved from reference TRBV28 and TRBJ2-7, is DVKVTQSSRYLVKRTGEKVFLECVQDMDHENMFWYRQDPGLGLRLIYFSYDVKMKEKGDIPEGYSVSREKKERFSLILESASTNQTSMYLCASSPGGASGPYEQYFGPGTRLTVT.

The CDR3 sequence: CASSFGTDGYEQYF. The CDR3 DNA follows: TGTGCCAGCAGCTTTGGGACGGACGGGTACGAGCAGTACTTC. This chain joins TRBV11-2 and TRBJ2-5, with D tentatively TRBD1 or TRBD2 (5 bases each). The DNA end lines up better with TRBJ2-7; the J call may be wrong. From germline, CDR1 is SGHAT and CDR2 FQNNGV. The CDR3 has 14 residues.

Comments on this clone: The same CDR3 can be traced to other DNA sequences in this sample. This sequence joins TRBV7-9 and TRBJ2-5, with a weak D call TRBD1 (5 bases). The CDR3 is 13 residues long. The germline CDR1 and CDR2 sequences are SEHNR and FQNEAQ (reference sequence). V shed 0 bases and J shed 5 bases, with 7 bases lying between them. The CDR3 DNA reads TGTGCCAGCAGCTTAGCAGGGGTTGAGACCCAGTACTTC. This encodes CASSLAGVETQYF.

V is TRBV28 and J is TRBJ2-1; D is unclear. Germline V gene data show CDR1 as MDHEN and CDR2 as SYDVKM. The CDR3 runs to 15 residues. V lost 7 bases and J lost 6, with 19 bases in between. As DNA, the CDR3 is TGTGCCAGCACCTCGGCCGGCTTTTTAACCAATGAGCAGTTCTTC. This codes for CASTSAGFLTNEQFF.

V usage is TRBV2 and J usage is TRBJ2-3, with unresolved D. The CDR3 runs to 13 residues. From germline, CDR1 is SNHLY and CDR2 FYNNEI. Trimming shortened V by 5 bases and J by 1 base, and 7 bases separated the two germline ends. The CDR3 reads CASSRWGTDTQYF. CDR3 in DNA: TGTGCCAGCAGTCGGTGGGGCACAGATACGCAGTATTTT.

In this sample, this clone turned up a few times. The V and J genes are TRBV5-1 and TRBJ2-5, with D hard to call. Germline V gene data show CDR1 as SGHRS and CDR2 as YFSETQ. The CDR3 extends over 13 amino acids. V gave up 1 base and J gave up 5 bases, with 9 bases separating them. CDR3 in amino acids: CASSLIVSETQYF. In DNA, the CDR3 is TGCGCCAGCAGCTTGATCGTTTCGGAGACCCAGTACTTC.

This clone was found a few times. This chain connects TRBV7-9 to TRBJ2-7; no definite D call. V lost 5 bases and J lost 12, with 20 bases in between. Germline V gives CDR1 SEHNR, CDR2 FQNEAQ (reference sequence). The CDR3 length is 13 residues. This chain's CDR3 is CASSPQIAATVYF. For the CDR3, the DNA is TGTGCCAGCAGCCCTCAAATTGCGGCGACTGTGTACTTC.

This clone was seen a few times. The chain recombines TRBV4-2 with TRBJ2-7; D may be TRBD2 (5 bases). The germline CDR1 and CDR2 sequences are LGHNA and YNFKEQ. V lost 1 base and J 2 bases, leaving 15 bases between the germline ends. This CDR3 is 16 amino acids long. As DNA, the CDR3 is TGTGCCAGCAGCCAAGTCCTCCGTGGGAGAACCTACGAGCAGTACTTC. It encodes CASSQVLRGRTYEQYF.